The rows below give T cell receptor beta chains drawn from one sample of a study of T cell repertoires in cytomegalovirus infection. A single record per CDR3 protein comes from TCRdb applying MiXCR to the reads. The sample holds approximately 120,000 distinct CDR3 sequences, around 28% seen once. No cognate antigen is known for these TCRs. The sequenced sample was CD8+ T cells from cultured PBMCs, obtained from culture after CMV antigen stimulation. These receptors all come from a human donor in good health (CMV status not recorded). Some clones in this sample may be carry-over from other donors' samples. CDR3s include the opening cysteine and the closing phenylalanine or tryptophan. Each record gives: D gene, clone size, J gene, V gene, CDR3 protein, CDR3 DNA. D genes are given only for firm matches. For some rows the clone size is stated as once, few or many, or as a class when expanded; others skip it.

>TRBD2|NA|TRBJ2-1|TRBV7-6
CASSLELAGAGGEQFF
TGTGCCAGCAGCTTAGAACTAGCGGGGGCAGGCGGGGAGCAGTTCTTC
>NA|few|TRBJ2-2|TRBV19
CASSIDTGLNTGELFF
TGTGCCAGTAGTATAGATACCGGGTTAAACACCGGGGAGCTGTTTTTT
>NA|many|TRBJ1-2|TRBV12-5
CASGLGLNYGYTF
TGTGCTAGTGGTTTGGGTTTGAACTATGGCTACACCTTC
>NA|NA|TRBJ1-5|TRBV7-6
CASSLEGGYNQPQHF
TGTGCCAGCAGCTTAGAAGGGGGATACAATCAGCCCCAGCATTTT
>NA|NA|TRBJ2-7|TRBV2
CASSFFGQGMGIEQYF
TGTGCCAGCTCGTTTTTCGGGCAGGGTATGGGGATCGAGCAGTACTTC
>TRBD2|NA|TRBJ2-1|TRBV7-9
CASSWIAGGEDEQFF
TGTGCCAGCAGCTGGATAGCGGGGGGGGAGGATGAGCAGTTCTTC
>TRBD1|NA|TRBJ2-1|TRBV12-3/TRBV12-4
CASSTGQGVIEQFF
TGTGCCAGCAGTACCGGACAGGGGGTTATTGAGCAGTTCTTC
>NA|few|TRBJ1-2|TRBV7-9
CASSLPQTGYGYTF
TGTGCCAGCAGCTTACCCCAGACAGGCTATGGCTACACCTTC
>TRBD1|NA|TRBJ1-3|TRBV7-9
CASSSTGSTTIYF
TGTGCCAGCAGCTCGACAGGGTCTACCACCATATATTTT
>NA|NA|TRBJ1-1|TRBV19
CASSMVAGVGTEAFF
TGTGCCAGTAGTATGGTTGCAGGGGTAGGCACTGAAGCTTTCTTT
>TRBD2|NA|TRBJ2-3|TRBV9
CASSVGGGGASDTQYF
TGTGCCAGCAGCGTAGGAGGCGGGGGGGCATCAGATACGCAGTATTTT
>TRBD1|NA|TRBJ1-2|TRBV4-2
CASSQETGAYGGYTF
TGTGCCAGCAGCCAAGAAACAGGGGCATACGGAGGCTACACCTTC
>NA|few|TRBJ2-3|TRBV5-1
CASSLLGGVPTDTQYF
TGCGCCAGCAGCTTGTTAGGGGGTGTGCCCACAGATACGCAGTATTTT
>NA|few|TRBJ2-7|TRBV27
CASSLGGGALIYEQYF
TGTGCCAGCAGTTTGGGGGGCGGCGCGCTGATCTACGAGCAGTACTTC
>NA|few|TRBJ1-5|TRBV12-3/TRBV12-4
CATGVGQPQHF
TGTGCGACAGGAGTGGGACAGCCCCAGCATTTT
>TRBD1|NA|TRBJ2-7|TRBV19
CASSTDRGREQYF
TGTGCCAGTAGTACGGACAGGGGGCGGGAGCAGTACTTC
>TRBD2|many|TRBJ2-1|TRBV7-6
CASSLDSGGGNEQFF
TGTGCCAGCAGCTTAGATAGCGGGGGGGGCAATGAGCAGTTCTTC
>NA|few|TRBJ2-3|TRBV7-9
CASSLAGAPDTQYF
TGTGCCAGCAGCTTAGCAGGGGCCCCAGATACGCAGTATTTT